The subject of this entry is one TCR beta chain. Its cognate antigen is unknown. The record originates from a study of CXCR3-negative and CXCR3-positive naive CD8 T cells. Study-wide results and caveats: Similar TRBV-TRBJ usage was seen in naive cells (both CXCR3-negative and CXCR3-positive), but memory cells differed. Naive cells with CXCR3 showed TRB CDR3s that were more hydrophobic than those in CXCR3-negative naive cells. High diversity, comparable across both naive subsets, contrasted with much lower diversity in memory CD8+ cells. Across naive subsets, surface CD5 expression was comparable, and TCR strength was inferred from properties of the TRB CDR3.

UMI labels and 5' RACE were used to prepare the TRB cDNA libraries. TCRdb reprocessed the 5' RACE reads; each CDR3 protein has one entry and no DNA is given. In total, the table holds some 130,000 distinct CDR3 sequences. The length of the CDR3 is 19 residues. CDR1 and CDR2 (germline): MNHEY, SVGEGT. Sequenced sample: naive CXCR3- CD8+ T cells from blood. Subset indicated: CD45RO-CCR7+CD27+CD95- naive CD8+ T cells lacking CXCR3 (TNR3-). The chain employs TRBV6-2 or TRBV6-3 and TRBJ2-3; TCRdb's D call of TRBD1 is untestable without DNA. The TCR was taken from a human donor in good health. Some clones in this sample may be carry-over from other donors' samples. The CDR3 protein is CASSYPPLLSGGDTDTQYF.